These 19 T cell receptor beta chains were sequenced from one sample in a study of vaccination effects on CD4 cells after COVID-19. TCRdb's table, derived via immunoSEQ multiplex PCR, lists solely in-frame clones and lacks some. The profile shows around 35,000 clones, roughly 74% of them singletons. These receptors are not linked to any known antigen. It was after 10 days of culture that CD4+ T cells were isolated. This specimen was CD4+ T cells from PBMCs cultured without peptide, taken before COVID-19 vaccination. The receptors shown here come from a human donor who received a COVID-19 vaccine.

This chain connects TRBV28 to TRBJ2-1; D is unclear. Germline lookup yields CDR1 MDHEN and CDR2 SYDVKM. Trimming left V 3 bases short and J 6 bases short, with 15 bases between. This CDR3 is 15 amino acids long. As DNA, the CDR3 is TGTGCCAGCAGTTTGTCCCCGGGCACGGTCAATGAGCAGTTCTTC. The encoded protein is CASSLSPGTVNEQFF.

The rearrangement links TRBV6-5 to TRBJ2-7; TRBD1 matches 9 bases. J lost 2 bases, V lost 6 bases, and 8 bases had no gene match. This CDR3 region has 15 residues. Looked up from germline, CDR1 is MNHEY and CDR2 is SVGAGI. CDR3 in amino acids: CASSWDRVGTYEQYF. Here the CDR3 DNA reads TGTGCCAGCAGCTGGGACAGGGTTGGTACCTACGAGCAGTACTTC.

This clone was seen only once. The chain recombines TRBV27 with TRBJ2-7, with 12 bases aligning to TRBD2. The CDR3 is made up of 19 amino acids. V was pared by 3 bases and J by 0 bases, with 12 bases of the junction left unmatched. Germline lookup yields CDR1 MNHEY and CDR2 SMNVEV (reference sequence). This chain's CDR3 is CASSFPSGLAGPSSYEQYF. CDR3 in DNA: TGTGCCAGCAGTTTCCCCTCGGGACTAGCGGGTCCGAGCTCCTACGAGCAGTACTTC.

This sequence joins TRBV25-1 and TRBJ1-3; D ambiguous. Germline V lookup: CDR1 MGHDK, CDR2 SYGVNS. This CDR3 has 16 amino acids. The V end was cut by 2 bases, the J end by 3 bases, with 14 bases between. The CDR3 bases are TGTGCCAGCAGTGAAATCGGGGTACCGATTGGAAACACCATATATTTT. Its protein is CASSEIGVPIGNTIYF. The full variable domain, in which reference TRBV25-1 and TRBJ1-3 provide the parts outside the CDR3, is EADIYQTPRYLVIGTGKKITLECSQTMGHDKMYWYQQDPGMELHLIHYSYGVNSTEKGDLSSESTVSRIRTEHFPLTLESARPSHTSQYLCASSEIGVPIGNTIYFGEGSWLTVV.

The chain couples TRBV6-5 to TRBJ1-4; tentative D call: TRBD1 (6 bases). Germline CDR1 reads MNHEY; CDR2 reads SVGAGI. The V end lost 5 bases, the J end lost 1 base, and 8 bases lay between the germline ends. The CDR3 sequence is 14 residues long. CDR3 bases: TGTGCCAGCAGTCCGACAGGAACTAATGAAAAACTGTTTTTT. Residues: CASSPTGTNEKLFF.

The chain employs TRBV28 and TRBJ2-7; 7 bases align to TRBD1. The CDR3 contains 15 residues. Trimming took 2 bases from V and 0 from J; bases not matched to a gene: 4. Per germline, CDR1 MDHEN and CDR2 SYDVKM. The CDR3 protein is CASSLQGVGSYEQYF. The CDR3 region has the DNA TGTGCCAGCAGTTTACAGGGGGTAGGCTCCTACGAGCAGTACTTC.

The chain is built from TRBV5-1 and TRBJ2-3; tentative D call: TRBD1 (6 bases). The CDR3 extends over 15 amino acids. CDR1 and CDR2 from the germline V gene are SGHRS and YFSETQ. Between the trimmed V and J ends, which lost 4 bases and 0 bases, there was a span of 12 bases. CDR3 DNA: TGCGCCAGCAGCCCCCAACAGGGTAGCACAGATACGCAGTATTTT. Protein sequence: CASSPQQGSTDTQYF.

The chain joins TRBV9 to TRBJ1-2; 9 bases fit TRBD1. CDR1 is SGDLS and CDR2 is YYNGEE in the germline V gene. The CDR3 is 13 residues long. With V trimmed by 0 bases and J by 6 bases, 0 bases remained unmatched. Written as DNA, the CDR3 is TGTGCCAGCAGCGTAGGGACAGGGGATGGCTACACCTTC. Translation: CASSVGTGDGYTF.

This chain links TRBV7-2 with TRBJ1-1, with TRBD1 matching 7 bases. The germline V gene encodes CDR1 SGHTA and CDR2 FQGNSA. This CDR3 is 16 amino acids long. J lost 4 bases, V lost 0 bases, and 8 bases had no gene match. The CDR3 DNA follows: TGTGCCAGCAGCTTAGCCCAGGGGGATGTTGGCACTGAAGCTTTCTTT. Translating it yields CASSLAQGDVGTEAFF.

This clone came up once. The rearrangement uses TRBV21-1 and TRBJ1-3. TRBV21-1 is assigned pseudogene status. This CDR3 is built from 13 residues. CDR3 nucleotide sequence: TGTGCCAGCAGCAATGATTCTGGAAACACCATATATTTT. Translating it yields CASSNDSGNTIYF.

V usage is TRBV5-1 and J usage is TRBJ2-1; D tentatively fits TRBD1 or TRBD2 (6 bases each). The CDR3 totals 14 residues. Germline CDR1 and CDR2: SGHRS and YFSETQ. V was clipped by 5 bases and J by 7 bases, with 16 bases between them. CDR3 DNA sequence: TGCGCCAGCAGACCCGGGAGAGGGGGGAATGAGCAGTTCTTC. The encoded protein is CASRPGRGGNEQFF.

The chain is built from TRBV4-1 and TRBJ2-1; tentative D call: TRBD2 (6 bases). V dropped 1 base and J dropped 7 bases, with 8 bases sitting between them. The CDR3 has 13 residues. Per germline, CDR1 MGHRA and CDR2 YSYEKL. The CDR3: CASSQVRENEQFF. As DNA, the CDR3 is TGCGCCAGCAGCCAAGTACGGGAGAATGAGCAGTTCTTC.

The rearrangement links TRBV5-1 to TRBJ1-4, with 7 bases matching TRBD1. CDR3 length: 17 residues. In germline, CDR1 is SGHRS, CDR2 YFSETQ. With V trimmed by 4 bases and J by 2 bases, 11 bases remained unmatched. The CDR3: CASSPAAGGVTNEKLFF. The DNA of the CDR3 is TGCGCCAGCAGCCCCGCGGCAGGGGGGGTTACTAATGAAAAACTGTTTTTT. Supplemented by reference TRBV5-1 and TRBJ1-4, the full variable domain reads KAGVTQTPRYLIKTRGQQVTLSCSPISGHRSVSWYQQTPGQGLQFLFEYFSETQRNKGNFPGRFSGRQFSNSRSEMNVSTLELGDSALYLCASSPAAGGVTNEKLFFGSGTQLSVL.

The gene calls are TRBV11-2 and TRBJ2-7; D perhaps matches TRBD2 (5 bases). V was pared by 8 bases and J by 1 base, with 15 bases between. The CDR3 is 14 amino acids. In germline, CDR1 is SGHAT, CDR2 FQNNGV. The CDR3 region is CASSEVAASYEQYF. CDR3 DNA sequence: TGTGCCAGCTCGGAGGTCGCCGCTTCCTACGAGCAGTACTTC.

This clone was counted a single time. This chain connects TRBV25-1 to TRBJ2-2; TRBD2 aligns across 7 bases. V dropped 6 bases and J dropped 0; count of bases not matched to a gene: 1. This CDR3 is built from 14 residues. CDR1 is MGHDK and CDR2 is SYGVNS in the germline V gene. The CDR3 is CASRSGANTGELFF. CDR3 in DNA: TGTGCCAGCAGAAGCGGGGCGAACACCGGGGAGCTGTTTTTT.

V gene TRBV6-6 combines with J gene TRBJ2-4, with TRBD2 matching 7 bases. This CDR3 region has 15 residues. The germline gives CDR1 MNHNY, CDR2 SVGAGI (reference sequence). Trimming removed 6 bases from V and 3 bases from J; junction bases left unmatched: 8. CDR3: CASRGDYVNKNIQYF. In DNA, the CDR3 is TGTGCCAGCAGGGGGGACTACGTGAACAAAAACATTCAGTACTTC.

The table lists this clone with a few counts. The chain recombines TRBV30 with TRBJ2-5, with D possibly being TRBD2 (5 bases). V lost 3 bases, J lost 3 bases, and 23 bases lay in between. Germline CDR1 is GTSNPN and CDR2 is SVGIG (reference sequence). There are 17 residues in the CDR3. CDR3 in amino acids: CAWSGTPPRAREETQYF. The CDR3, as DNA: TGTGCCTGGAGCGGAACACCACCGAGGGCGAGGGAAGAGACCCAGTACTTC. The full variable domain, in which reference TRBV30 and TRBJ2-5 provide the parts outside the CDR3, is SQTIHQWPATLVQPVGSPLSLECTVEGTSNPNLYWYRQAAGRGLQLLFYSVGIGQISSEVPQNLSASRPQDRQFILSSKKLLLSDSGFYLCAWSGTPPRAREETQYFGPGTRLLVL.

By proportion, this clone is medium-sized. This rearrangement joins TRBV29-1 to TRBJ1-2, with D perhaps matching TRBD1 (6 bases). Germline-derived CDR1 and CDR2 are SQVTM and ANQGSEA. The V end was cut by 6 bases, the J end by 8 bases, with 13 bases between. The CDR3 has 11 residues. The CDR3 protein is CSVSVGGGYTF. For the CDR3, the DNA is TGCAGCGTGTCCGTGGGGGGCGGCTACACCTTC. The full variable domain, its missing parts supplied by reference TRBV29-1 and TRBJ1-2, is SAVISQKPSRDICQRGTSLTIQCQVDSQVTMMFWYRQQPGQSLTLIATANQGSEATYESGFVIDKFPISRPNLTFSTLTVSNMSPEDSSIYLCSVSVGGGYTFGSGTRLTVV.

This chain connects TRBV4-1 to TRBJ1-2; 8 bases fit TRBD1. Germline loops: CDR1 MGHRA, CDR2 YSYEKL. The CDR3 contains 16 residues. The V and J ends lost 4 bases and 6 bases, in that order; junction bases with no gene match: 13. The CDR3: CASSPPLARGLHGYTF. The DNA for the CDR3 is TGCGCCAGCAGCCCCCCTTTGGCCAGGGGGCTTCATGGCTACACCTTC.